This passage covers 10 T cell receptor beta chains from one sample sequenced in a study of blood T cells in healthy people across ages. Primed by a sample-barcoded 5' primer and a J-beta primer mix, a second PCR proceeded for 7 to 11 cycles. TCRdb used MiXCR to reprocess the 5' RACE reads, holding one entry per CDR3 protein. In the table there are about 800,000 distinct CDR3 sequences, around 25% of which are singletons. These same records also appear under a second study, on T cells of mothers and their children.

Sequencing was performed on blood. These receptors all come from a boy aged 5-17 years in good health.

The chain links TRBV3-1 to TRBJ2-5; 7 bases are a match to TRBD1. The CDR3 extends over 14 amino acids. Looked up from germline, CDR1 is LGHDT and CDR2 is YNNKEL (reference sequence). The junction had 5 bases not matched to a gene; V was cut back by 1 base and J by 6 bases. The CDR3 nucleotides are TGTGCCAGCAGCCAAGGACAGGGTATGCAGACCCAGTACTTC. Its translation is CASSQGQGMQTQYF.

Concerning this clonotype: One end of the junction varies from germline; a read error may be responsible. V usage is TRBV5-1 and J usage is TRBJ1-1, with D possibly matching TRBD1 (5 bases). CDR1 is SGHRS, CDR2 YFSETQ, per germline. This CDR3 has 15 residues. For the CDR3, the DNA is TGCGCCAGCAGCTTGGAGGGCAGGGAGTACACTCAAGCTTTCTTT. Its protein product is CASSLEGREYTQAFF.

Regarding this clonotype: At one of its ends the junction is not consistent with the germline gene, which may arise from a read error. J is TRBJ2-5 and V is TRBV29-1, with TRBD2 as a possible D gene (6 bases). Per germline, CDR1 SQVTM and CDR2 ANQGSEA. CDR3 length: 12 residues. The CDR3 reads CSVEDGPGAQYF. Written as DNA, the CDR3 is TGCAGCGTCGAAGACGGGCCGGGGGCCCAGTACTTC.

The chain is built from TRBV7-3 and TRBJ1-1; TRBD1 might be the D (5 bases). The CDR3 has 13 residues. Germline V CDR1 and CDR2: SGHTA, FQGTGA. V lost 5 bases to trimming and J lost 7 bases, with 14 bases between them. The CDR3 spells CASSLTGWGEAFF. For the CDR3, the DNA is TGTGCCAGCAGCCTCACAGGATGGGGTGAAGCTTTCTTT. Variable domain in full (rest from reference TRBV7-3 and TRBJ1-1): GAGVSQTPSNKVTEKGKYVELRCDPISGHTALYWYRQSLGQGPEFLIYFQGTGAADDSGLPNDRFFAVRPEGSVSTLKIQRTERGDSAVYLCASSLTGWGEAFFGQGTRLTVV.

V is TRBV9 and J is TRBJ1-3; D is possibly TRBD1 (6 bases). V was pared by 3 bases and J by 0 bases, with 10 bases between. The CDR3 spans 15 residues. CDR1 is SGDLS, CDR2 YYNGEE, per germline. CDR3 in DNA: TGTGCCAGCAGCGGAGGGGGATTCTCTGGAAACACCATATATTTT. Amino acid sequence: CASSGGGFSGNTIYF.

For the CDR3, the DNA is TGTGCCAGCAGTCTGTGGACAGTTCAGGCGGATACGCAGTATTTT. Amino acid sequence: CASSLWTVQADTQYF. The chain joins TRBV12-3 or TRBV12-4 to TRBJ2-3; perhaps TRBD1 as D (6 bases). The ends were cut back, 5 bases at V and 6 bases at J, with 18 bases in the middle. The CDR3 has 15 residues.

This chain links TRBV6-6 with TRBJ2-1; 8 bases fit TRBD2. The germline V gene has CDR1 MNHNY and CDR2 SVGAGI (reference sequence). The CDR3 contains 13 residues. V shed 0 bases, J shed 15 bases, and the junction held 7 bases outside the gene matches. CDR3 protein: CASSYSSAGVVFF. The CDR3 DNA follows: TGTGCCAGCAGTTACTCGTCAGCGGGAGTGGTGTTCTTC.

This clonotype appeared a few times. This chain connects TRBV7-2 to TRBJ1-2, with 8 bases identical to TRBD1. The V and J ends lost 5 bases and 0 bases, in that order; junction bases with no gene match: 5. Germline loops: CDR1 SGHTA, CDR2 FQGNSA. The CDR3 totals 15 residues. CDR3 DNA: TGTGCCAGCAGCCAAGGACAGGGAGCTAACTATGGCTACACCTTC. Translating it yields CASSQGQGANYGYTF. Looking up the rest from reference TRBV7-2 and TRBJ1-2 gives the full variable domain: GAGVSQSPSNKVTEKGKDVELRCDPISGHTALYWYRQSLGQGLEFLIYFQGNSAPDKSGLPSDRFSAERTGGSVSTLTIQRTQQEDSAVYLCASSQGQGANYGYTFGSGTRLTVV.

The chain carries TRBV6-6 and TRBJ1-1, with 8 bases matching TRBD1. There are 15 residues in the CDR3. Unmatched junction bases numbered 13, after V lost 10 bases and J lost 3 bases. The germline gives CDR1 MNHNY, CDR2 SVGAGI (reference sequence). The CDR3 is CATSTGDMSDTEAFF. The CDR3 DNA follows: TGTGCCACTTCGACAGGGGATATGTCGGACACTGAAGCTTTCTTT.

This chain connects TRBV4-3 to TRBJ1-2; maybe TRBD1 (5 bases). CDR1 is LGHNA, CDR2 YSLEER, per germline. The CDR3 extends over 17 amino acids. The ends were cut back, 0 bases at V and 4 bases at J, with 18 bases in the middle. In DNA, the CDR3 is TGCGCCAGCAGCCAAGATACGGGGCAGGGCCTCTTCTATGGCTACACCTTC. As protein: CASSQDTGQGLFYGYTF.